This TCR beta chain was captured in a study of T-cell reconstitution after alpha-beta-depleted transplantation in children. CDR3 length: 14 residues. V shed 3 bases and J shed 6 bases, with 12 bases lying between them. Germline V lookup: CDR1 LNHDA, CDR2 SQIVND (reference sequence). Unique molecular identifiers featured in how the TCRbeta library was prepared. TCRdb analysed the PCR reads with MiXCR anew, one entry per CDR3 protein. The data contain more than 450,000 distinct CDR3 sequences, around 19% of them seen just once; the ten biggest clones take up more than 2.5%. The TCR comes from a human donor who donated a stem cell graft to a child with acute lymphoblastic leukemia. The chain is built from TRBV19 and TRBJ2-1, with a tentative D call TRBD2 (5 bases). This material consisted of PBMCs from the stem cell graft donor, taken from the stem cell graft. CDR3 coding DNA: TGTGCCAGTAGTATGGGTGGGAGCCCCAATGAGCAGTTCTTC. This codes for CASSMGGSPNEQFF.